The following is a TCR beta chain sequence with its context. Its antigen remains unidentified. The data were taken from a study of beta chain features in type 1 diabetes. Looking at the study overall: Regarding age, gender and cell yields, patients proved similar to healthy donors. Overall study findings and caveats: Among patients with Type 1 diabetes, TCRB CDR3s were moderately but significantly shorter in every one of the four CD4+ subsets.

The study reverse transcribed the entire isolated RNA, so it sequenced expressed TCRB transcripts. TCRdb's table, derived via immunoSEQ multiplex PCR, lists solely in-frame clones and lacks some. The sample shows over 120,000 clones, over 9.5% of them seen only once. In germline, CDR1 is SGHDT, CDR2 YYEEEE. There are 14 residues in the CDR3. Trimming at V came to 4 bases and at J to 7 bases, leaving 9 bases not matched to a gene. The receptor's source is a man in his late teens or twenties in good health. Material: naive CD4+ T cells from blood. This sequence joins TRBV5-6 and TRBJ2-7; 9 nucleotides line up with TRBD1. CDR3 region: CASSIWDRVEEQYF. DNA for the CDR3: TGTGCCAGCAGCATATGGGACAGGGTGGAGGAGCAGTACTTC.